This T cell receptor beta chain was sequenced in a study of T cells in Graves' hyperthyroidism and ophthalmopathy. Study-level points and caveats: Patients with ophthalmopathy were separated from those with stable hyperthyroidism by a 13 V-J model.

Amplification yielded TCR beta CDR3 regions, with RNA transcripts as the source. With the HTBI primer set, the TCR CDR3 went through a first round of RT-PCR. TCRdb re-derived calls from the multiplex PCR reads in MiXCR, one entry per CDR3 protein. The sample consists of around 390,000 distinct CDR3 sequences, around 13% of them appearing once. As concerns this clonotype: Antigen specificity is unknown.

Each ophthalmopathy patient scored at least 3 on the Clinical Activity Score and at least 4 on NOSPECS grade, with duration under 3 months. It was uncontrolled infection, other autoimmune disease, pregnancy or lactation that excluded patients. Each 10 ml fresh peripheral blood draw supplied the PBMCs. The sample was blood. The source of this sequence is a woman aged 25-40 years with Graves' ophthalmopathy.

The CDR3 here is CATTTSGGIEQFF. DNA for the CDR3: TGTGCCACCACGACTAGCGGGGGGATTGAGCAGTTCTTC. J is TRBJ2-1 and V is TRBV24-1; 13 bases fit TRBD2. After removal of 8 bases from V and 9 bases from J, the junction contained 3 bases not matched to a gene. Germline V gene data show CDR1 as KGHDR and CDR2 as SFDVKD. The CDR3 sequence is 13 residues long.